The text below deals with one T cell receptor beta chain. Its cognate antigen has yet to be identified. Per-base qualities were not stored, and no clone one base away is much larger. This sample is drawn from a study of PD-1 blockade in classical Hodgkin lymphoma (dated by TCRdb to between 2020 and 2021). At the level of the whole study: Nivolumab dosing was 3 mg/kg intravenously every 2 weeks, continuing until either disease progression or unacceptable toxicity. The study used CyTOF and TCR beta sequencing to define a peripheral blood immune signature of response to PD-1 blockade in classical Hodgkin lymphoma.

This specimen's time point label, per the study, means: cycle 1 day 1 (C1D1), immediately before nivolumab initiation. Every trial patient had relapsed after autologous stem cell transplantation, and cohorts A, B and C differed in prior brentuximab vedotin exposure. Using a Miltenyi CD8+ T cell isolation kit, CD8+ T cells were purified from thawed PBMCs through magnetic negative selection. The trial cohort included around 60 patients with relapsed/refractory classical Hodgkin lymphoma, and each patient had a best overall response of complete response, partial response or progressive disease. In the multi-cohort phase II CheckMate 205 trial, trial patients received single-agent nivolumab. An independent review committee assessed best overall response by applying the 2007 International Working Group response criteria. Trial PBMCs were collected just before the start of nivolumab (C1D1) and during therapy at cycle 2 day 1 and cycle 4 day 1. After peripheral blood was drawn into 8 mL Vacutainer Cell Preparation Tubes, PBMCs were isolated by centrifugation and then cryopreserved. Purified CD4+ and CD8+ fractions were generated only in cases for which an additional PBMC sample was available. Magnetically labelled cells were removed on LS columns in a quadroMACS separator, and the flow-through was retained as the purified fraction.

The investigation overall reported the following: CD4+ but not CD8+ TCR diversity rose significantly by C4D1 (p=0.0027 vs p=0.16), most apparent in complete responders (p=0.02). The study covered only a single clinical trial cohort, and the causes of the repertoire differences, possibly disease activity or prior therapy, were still not defined. Trial patients with a complete response had baseline diversity similar to that of newly diagnosed patients, while partial responders and progressors had significantly lower diversity. Lower diversity was seen in patients whose nivolumab began less than 1 year after ASCT, and these patients were left out of later analyses so that immune reconstitution would not confound the results. Newly diagnosed patients were reported to have lower baseline TCR diversity than healthy donors, and relapsed/refractory patients were reported to have lower baseline TCR diversity still.

Genomic DNA was extracted with the Qiagen DNeasy kit from unsorted PBMCs and from negatively selected CD4+ and CD8+ fractions. TCR beta CDR3 regions were amplified by immunoSEQ multiplex PCR using primers annealing to V and J segments. Amplification bias was minimized using a synthetic immune receptor repertoire, and residual bias was removed computationally after sequencing. Per the authors' processing: Custom Python scripts were used to quantify repertoire diversity as the Shannon entropy index. Unsorted, CD4+ and CD8+ repertoires were examined separately, except in combined analyses, for which CD4+ and CD8+ sequences were merged in silico. Clonal expansion was defined as at least a 2-fold frequency increase after treatment relative to C1D1, with a pseudocount of 0.5 for undetected baseline clones. Singleton clones were defined as clones with 0 or 1 copy at C1D1, and non-singleton clones were defined as clones with 2 or more copies. Clones expanded in unsorted samples were labelled as CD4+, CD8+ or unknown by matching protein sequences in sorted samples from the same patient. Wilcoxon tests on paired samples were used to test changes in diversity from C1D1 to C4D1. TCRdb obtained this table from immuneACCESS and retained in-frame rearrangements with V and J assigned. These tables miss some clones; where compared with another copy, unresolved V genes account for less than half of the shortfall, and the remainder is unexplained. The V and J calls and the clone size are those of that table, but D and trimming were determined from the DNA. Present in this sample are 4,500 to 5,500 clones, about three quarters of which were seen just once. The top ten hold around 24% of the sample.

The CDR3, from cysteine to phenylalanine, totals 13 residues. Solely the CDR3 DNA is kept, with 39 bases framed from the first base. Taken from the germline V gene (reference sequence), the CDR1 and CDR2 loops are SEHNR and FQNEAQ. The trim is 3 bases for V and 5 bases for J, with a gap of 10 bases between the germline ends. The chain uses TRBV7-9 and TRBJ2-5, and perhaps TRBD1 as D gene, on 6 matching bases. The source material was CD8+ T cells from blood, sampled at baseline. The clonotype was recovered from a human donor with classical Hodgkin lymphoma. In nucleotide form, the sequence is TGTGCCAGCAGCTTGAAGGGGGATGAGACCCAGTACTTC. This yields the protein CASSLKGDETQYF.